These 30 T cell receptor beta chains were sequenced from one sample in a study of human T cells and chemical hapten exposure. Noted time point: patch test 2, 6 weeks after DPC sensitization. As to treatment: therapeutic diphenylcyclopropenone sensitization with weekly scalp DPC. TCRdb redid the calling of the RACE reads with MiXCR, one entry per CDR3 protein. The repertoire holds approximately 84,000 distinct CDR3 sequences, with roughly a tenth as singletons. Sequenced material: whole blood, taken in connection with sensitization to the hapten diphenylcyclopropenone (DPC). The receptor set was obtained from a woman aged 25 to 45 with alopecia areata. Some clones in this sample may be carry-over from other donors' samples.

This clonotype appeared many times. J is TRBJ1-5 and V is TRBV12-5, with D hard to call. The CDR3 runs to 11 residues. From germline, CDR1 is LGHNT and CDR2 FRNRAP. V was trimmed by 3 bases and J by 5 bases, leaving 2 bases between them. The CDR3 sequence: CASGLDQPQHF. CDR3 DNA: TGTGCTAGTGGTTTAGATCAGCCCCAGCATTTT.

This clonotype turned up a few times. This chain joins TRBV7-2 and TRBJ2-1, with D perhaps matching TRBD1 (6 bases). The CDR3 runs to 14 residues. V lost 1 base and J lost 6, with 10 bases in between. The germline V gene has CDR1 SGHTA and CDR2 FQGNSA. The CDR3, as DNA: TGTGCCAGCAGCTTAGGGGGGCTCGTCAATGAGCAGTTCTTC. This translates into CASSLGGLVNEQFF.

This clonotype was seen at least ten times. This rearrangement joins TRBV13 to TRBJ1-1; possible D gene TRBD1, 5 bases. Germline CDR1 is PRHDT and CDR2 is FYEKMQ (reference sequence). With 5 bases removed from V and 4 bases from J, the gap between germline ends came to 14 bases. The CDR3 length is 14 residues. The CDR3 sequence is CASSRGPGATEAFF. As DNA, the CDR3 is TGTGCCAGCAGCCGAGGCCCCGGGGCCACTGAAGCTTTCTTT.

This clonotype was seen a few times. V usage is TRBV7-2 and J usage is TRBJ1-1; D not resolved. The CDR3 runs 14 residues. Trimming took 5 bases from V and 6 from J, leaving 16 bases between them. Germline CDR1 is SGHTA and CDR2 is FQGNSA. The CDR3 sequence: CASSQDRAWPEAFF. The CDR3 DNA reads TGTGCCAGCAGCCAAGACCGGGCCTGGCCTGAAGCTTTCTTT.

This clonotype has more than one count but fewer than ten. This chain connects TRBV11-3 to TRBJ2-7; D is possibly TRBD1 or TRBD2 (5 bases each). CDR1 and CDR2 from the germline V gene are SGHNT and YENEEA. V dropped 2 bases and J dropped 3 bases, with 23 bases sitting between them. This CDR3 is 18 amino acids long. This CDR3 is CASSLIGSPRDGLYEQYF. The DNA for the CDR3 is TGTGCCAGCAGCTTAATTGGGAGCCCACGGGACGGACTCTACGAGCAGTACTTC.

This clonotype was detected many times. The J gene is TRBJ1-2, the V gene TRBV6-1, with a tentative D call TRBD1 (5 bases). Germline CDR1 reads MNHNS; CDR2 reads SASEGT. This CDR3 is 16 amino acids long. The V gene lost 1 base and the J gene lost 0 bases, with 12 bases spanning the gap. In DNA, the CDR3 is TGTGCCAGCAGTGAAGTTTTTCTGGGACCTAACTATGGCTACACCTTC. It encodes CASSEVFLGPNYGYTF.

The chain recombines TRBV20-1 with TRBJ2-1, with TRBD2 matching over 9 bases. With 6 bases clipped from V and 5 bases from J, the junction kept 8 bases outside the gene matches. Germline values: CDR1 DFQATT, CDR2 SNEGSKA (reference sequence). The CDR3 runs to 14 residues. As DNA, the CDR3 is TGCAGTGCAAATAGCGGGAGTATCCACAATGAGCAGTTCTTC. This translates into CSANSGSIHNEQFF.

This clonotype was counted between two and nine times. The chain combines TRBV7-9 with TRBJ2-3; the D is unclear. In germline, CDR1 is SEHNR, CDR2 FQNEAQ (reference sequence). V lost 0 bases and J lost 1, with 5 bases in between. The CDR3 is 14 amino acids. CDR3 DNA: TGTGCCAGCAGCTTAGCTTTGGGCACAGATACGCAGTATTTT. Encoded protein: CASSLALGTDTQYF.

The V gene is TRBV19, the J gene TRBJ2-5, with 10 bases identical to TRBD1. V gave up 5 bases and J gave up 4 bases; unmatched junction bases: 4. CDR3 length equals 14 residues. The V gene's germline CDR1 is LNHDA and CDR2 SQIVND (reference sequence). The chain's CDR3 is CASSPWTGGETQYF. The CDR3 DNA reads as TGTGCCAGTAGTCCGTGGACAGGGGGAGAGACCCAGTACTTC.

This clonotype has at least ten counts. V and J are TRBV25-1 and TRBJ2-3; D call uncertain. The V end was cut by 7 bases, the J end by 7 bases, with 12 bases between. The germline V gene encodes CDR1 MGHDK and CDR2 SYGVNS. This CDR3 region has 12 residues. This chain's CDR3 is CASKGSSNTQYF. As DNA, the CDR3 is TGTGCCAGCAAGGGCAGTAGCAATACGCAGTATTTT.

This sequence joins TRBV28 and TRBJ1-5; D is uncertain. V was clipped by 2 bases and J by 7 bases, with 6 bases between them. This CDR3 comprises 12 residues. Germline CDR1 is MDHEN and CDR2 is SYDVKM. The CDR3 nucleotides read TGTGCCAGCAGTTTAGTTTGGCAGCCCCAGCATTTT. This encodes CASSLVWQPQHF.

This clonotype was seen at least ten times. The chain carries TRBV2 and TRBJ1-2, with unresolved D. The CDR3 contains 13 residues. Trimming removed 4 bases from V and 5 bases from J, with 11 bases in between. Germline V lookup: CDR1 SNHLY, CDR2 FYNNEI. The CDR3 nucleotides read TGTGCCAGCAGTGCGGGCCCCGGTTATGGCTACACCTTC. This gives the protein CASSAGPGYGYTF.

This clonotype came up many times. This chain uses TRBV29-1 with TRBJ1-1; TRBD1 matches 8 bases. The length of the CDR3 is 15 residues. After removal of 5 bases from V and 0 bases from J, the junction contained 8 bases not matched to a gene. The germline V gene has CDR1 SQVTM and CDR2 ANQGSEA. The CDR3 loop is CSVPGQAFMNTEAFF. The CDR3 DNA follows: TGCAGCGTTCCGGGACAGGCATTTATGAACACTGAAGCTTTCTTT.

Regarding this clonotype: A much larger clonotype is one base distant, so this may be a read error. The chain uses TRBV6-2 or TRBV6-3 and TRBJ2-4; D perhaps matches TRBD2 (6 bases). Trimming took off 6 bases at V and 2 bases at J, with 14 bases between the two ends. The CDR3 sequence is 15 residues long. Germline V gene lookup returns CDR1 MNHEY and CDR2 SVGEGT. CDR3 DNA: TGTGCCAGCAGGGAGGGCCCGGCGACCAAAAACATTCAGTACTTC. It specifies CASREGPATKNIQYF.

This clonotype was seen repeatedly, ten times or more. This rearrangement joins TRBV7-8 to TRBJ2-1; D perhaps matches TRBD2 (5 bases). Trimming removed 2 bases from V and 10 bases from J, with 9 bases in between. CDR3 size: 12 residues. Looked up from germline, CDR1 is SGHVS and CDR2 is FQNEAQ. The CDR3 coding sequence is TGTGCCAGCAGCTTAACTAGAGGCGAGCAGTTCTTC. As protein: CASSLTRGEQFF.

Ten or more counts support this clonotype. CDR3: CASSLYSGLLAGNTIYF. CDR3 nucleotides: TGTGCCAGCAGTTTATATTCGGGACTGTTGGCAGGAAACACCATATATTTT. This chain uses TRBV28 with TRBJ1-3, with a possible D match to TRBD1 (5 bases). V shed 1 base and J shed 4 bases, with 17 bases lying between them. Germline V gene sequence: CDR1 MDHEN, CDR2 SYDVKM. There are 17 residues in the CDR3. Supplemented by reference TRBV28 and TRBJ1-3, the full variable domain reads DVKVTQSSRYLVKRTGEKVFLECVQDMDHENMFWYRQDPGLGLRLIYFSYDVKMKEKGDIPEGYSVSREKKERFSLILESASTNQTSMYLCASSLYSGLLAGNTIYFGEGSWLTVV.

This clonotype was detected only a few times. This sequence joins TRBV7-9 and TRBJ2-4; D not certain. Germline V CDR1 and CDR2: SEHNR, FQNEAQ (reference sequence). Trimming took 1 base from V and 3 from J, leaving 7 bases between them. CDR3 length equals 14 residues. The CDR3 reads CASSLVAGKNIQYF. As DNA, the CDR3 is TGTGCCAGCAGCTTAGTAGCCGGCAAAAACATTCAGTACTTC.

The chain combines TRBV9 with TRBJ1-5; D ambiguous. Trimming took off 0 bases at V and 4 bases at J, with 8 bases between the two ends. This CDR3 region has 14 residues. Germline V gene data show CDR1 as SGDLS and CDR2 as YYNGEE. CDR3 sequence (DNA): TGTGCCAGCAGCGTAGACAGCAGAAATCAGCCCCAGCATTTT. Translation gives CASSVDSRNQPQHF.

This clonotype was picked up many times. V usage is TRBV29-1 and J usage is TRBJ1-2; TRBD1 agrees at 8 bases. Trimming cost V 3 bases and J 5 bases; bases outside gene matches: 5. Germline lookup yields CDR1 SQVTM and CDR2 ANQGSEA. The CDR3 totals 13 residues. The CDR3 reads CSVESGGAYGYTF. CDR3 DNA: TGCAGCGTTGAGTCAGGGGGCGCTTATGGCTACACCTTC.

This clonotype was recorded many times. The chain is built from TRBV28 and TRBJ1-1; perhaps TRBD1 as D (6 bases). CDR1 is MDHEN, CDR2 SYDVKM, per germline. V was trimmed by 7 bases and J by 1 base, leaving 13 bases between them. The CDR3 sequence is 14 residues long. The CDR3 DNA reads as TGTGCCAGCACCAGACAGGTCCAGAACACTGAAGCTTTCTTT. Translating gives CASTRQVQNTEAFF.

Only one count was recorded for this clonotype. The chain recombines TRBV28 with TRBJ2-7; D gene ambiguous. Per the germline V gene, CDR1 is MDHEN and CDR2 is SYDVKM. CDR3 length: 12 residues. V was trimmed by 6 bases and J by 3 bases, leaving 9 bases between them. The CDR3 DNA reads as TGTGCCAGCAGATCAACCAGCTACGAGCAGTACTTC. Encoded protein: CASRSTSYEQYF.

At least ten counts were recorded for this clonotype. The gene calls are TRBV7-9 and TRBJ1-2, with D possibly matching TRBD1 (5 bases). CDR1 and CDR2 (germline): SEHNR, FQNEAQ (reference sequence). Trimming shortened V by 4 bases and J by 7 bases, and 16 bases separated the two germline ends. The CDR3 runs to 14 residues. The CDR3 here is CASSSLGGALGYTF. The CDR3 DNA sequence: TGTGCCAGCAGCTCCTTGGGAGGGGCGCTTGGCTACACCTTC.

This chain joins TRBV28 and TRBJ2-7; 7 nucleotides match TRBD1. The ends lost 4 bases at V and 4 bases at J; junction bases unmatched: 10. CDR1 and CDR2 from the germline V gene are MDHEN and SYDVKM. This CDR3 spans 15 amino acids. In DNA form, the CDR3 reads TGTGCCAGCAGTTCTACAGGGGAAGGGTTGTACGAGCAGTACTTC. Amino acids: CASSSTGEGLYEQYF.

This clonotype was seen many times. The J gene is TRBJ1-4, the V gene TRBV5-4; D is uncertain. The CDR3 has 16 residues. V was clipped by 4 bases and J by 8 bases, with 21 bases between them. The V gene's germline CDR1 is SGHNT and CDR2 YYREEE (reference sequence). CDR3 residues: CASSPVPTPRGEKLFF. In DNA, the CDR3 is TGTGCCAGCAGCCCGGTACCGACACCTAGAGGGGAAAAACTGTTTTTT.

This clonotype was counted a single time. V usage is TRBV21-1 and J usage is TRBJ2-2; no DNA check was done on the table's D call, TRBD1. TRBV21-1 constitutes a pseudogene. This CDR3 comprises 16 residues. The CDR3 nucleotides read TGTGCCAGCAACAAAGGCGGGGACGGTCACACCGGGGAGCTGTTTTTT. This gives the protein CASNKGGDGHTGELFF.

The table lists this clonotype with many counts. One end of the junction fails to match germline, which may point to a read error. The rearrangement uses TRBV28 and TRBJ2-1; TRBD2 is a possible D gene (6 bases). This CDR3 contains 12 residues. Germline loops: CDR1 MDHEN, CDR2 SYDVKM. CDR3 in amino acids: CASRLGRTAFIF. CDR3 nucleotides: TGTGCCAGCAGACTAGGGAGGACGGCCTTTATCTTC. The variable domain in full, with the rest retrieved from reference TRBV28 and TRBJ2-1, is DVKVTQSSRYLVKRTGEKVFLECVQDMDHENMFWYRQDPGLGLRLIYFSYDVKMKEKGDIPEGYSVSREKKERFSLILESASTNQTSMYLCASRLGRTAFIFGPGTRLTVL.

This clonotype was observed a handful of times. V gene TRBV10-3 combines with J gene TRBJ1-3; a possible D gene is TRBD1 (6 bases). Trimming left V 6 bases short and J 0 bases short, with 15 bases between. The CDR3 is 16 amino acids. The germline CDR1 and CDR2 sequences are ENHRY and SYGVKD. CDR3 sequence reads: CAIRKHRESSGNTIYF. The CDR3 DNA sequence: TGTGCCATCAGAAAACACAGGGAGAGCTCTGGAAACACCATATATTTT.

This clonotype has just a few counts. V and J are TRBV20-1 and TRBJ2-7; possibly TRBD2 for D (6 bases). V was cut by 6 bases and J by 7 bases, with 19 bases left in between. CDR3 size: 13 residues. The V gene's germline CDR1 is DFQATT and CDR2 SNEGSKA (reference sequence). CDR3 coding DNA: TGCAGTGCCCCACCGGGCGGGAAGGGTGAGCAGTACTTC. This gives the protein CSAPPGGKGEQYF.

The V gene is TRBV4-2, the J gene TRBJ1-4; 8 nucleotides align to TRBD1. Germline trimming cut 1 base from V and 7 bases from J; bases unmatched to any gene: 8. The CDR3 extends over 16 amino acids. The V gene's germline CDR1 is LGHNA and CDR2 YNFKEQ. Here the CDR3 reads CASSQGVDRAAEKLFF. In DNA, the CDR3 is TGTGCCAGCAGCCAAGGGGTGGACAGGGCGGCTGAAAAACTGTTTTTT.

This clonotype was seen repeatedly, ten times or more. The chain links TRBV6-5 to TRBJ1-3; D is perhaps TRBD1 (6 bases). Germline CDR1 and CDR2: MNHEY and SVGAGI. The CDR3 sequence is 16 residues long. V lost 5 bases and J 0 bases, leaving 14 bases between the germline ends. CDR3 in DNA: TGTGCCAGCAGTACAGCAGGGGATTCCTCTGGAAACACCATATATTTT. It yields the protein CASSTAGDSSGNTIYF.